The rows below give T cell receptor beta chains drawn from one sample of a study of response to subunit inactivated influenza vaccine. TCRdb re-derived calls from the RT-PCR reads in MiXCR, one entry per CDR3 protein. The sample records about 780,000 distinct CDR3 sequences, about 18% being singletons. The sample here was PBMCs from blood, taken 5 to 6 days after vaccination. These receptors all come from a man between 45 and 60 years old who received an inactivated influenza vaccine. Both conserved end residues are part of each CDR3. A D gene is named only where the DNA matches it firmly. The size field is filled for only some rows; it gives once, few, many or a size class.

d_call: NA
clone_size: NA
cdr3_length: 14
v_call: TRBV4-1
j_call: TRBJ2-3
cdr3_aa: CASSHPAATDTQYF
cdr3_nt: TGCGCCAGCAGCCACCCAGCGGCCACAGATACGCAGTATTTT

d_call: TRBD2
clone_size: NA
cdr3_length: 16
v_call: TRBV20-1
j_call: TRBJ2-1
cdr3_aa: CSARPSREAQYNEQFF
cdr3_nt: TGCAGTGCTAGACCTTCGCGGGAGGCTCAATACAATGAGCAGTTCTTC

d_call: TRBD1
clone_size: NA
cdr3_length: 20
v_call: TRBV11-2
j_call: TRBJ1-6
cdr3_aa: CASSLAVGTARSNYNSPLHF
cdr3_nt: TGTGCCAGCAGTCTTGCTGTCGGGACAGCCCGGTCTAACTATAATTCACCCCTCCACTTT

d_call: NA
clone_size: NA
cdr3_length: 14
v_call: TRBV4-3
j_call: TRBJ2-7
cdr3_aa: CASSQDRYGGEQYF
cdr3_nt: TGCGCCAGCAGCCAAGATCGCTATGGGGGGGAGCAGTACTTC

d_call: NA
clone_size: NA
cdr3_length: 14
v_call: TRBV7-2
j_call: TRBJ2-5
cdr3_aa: CASSLGLRQETQYF
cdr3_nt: TGTGCCAGCAGCTTAGGGCTGCGGCAAGAGACCCAGTACTTC

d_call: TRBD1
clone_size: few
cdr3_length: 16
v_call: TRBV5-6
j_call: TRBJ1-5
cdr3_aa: CASSLAGTGWPQPQHF
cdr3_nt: TGTGCCAGCAGCTTGGCCGGGACAGGGTGGCCTCAGCCCCAGCATTTT

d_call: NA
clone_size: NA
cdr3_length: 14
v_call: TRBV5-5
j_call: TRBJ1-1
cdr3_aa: CASSWARGRTEAFF
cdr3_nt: TGTGCCAGCAGCTGGGCCAGGGGTAGGACTGAAGCTTTCTTT

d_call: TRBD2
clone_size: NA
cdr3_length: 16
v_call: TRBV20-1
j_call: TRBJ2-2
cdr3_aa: CSARVAGLTNTGELFF
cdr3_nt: TGCAGTGCTAGAGTCGCGGGACTAACGAACACCGGGGAGCTGTTTTTT

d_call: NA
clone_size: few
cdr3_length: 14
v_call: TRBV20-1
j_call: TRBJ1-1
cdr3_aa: CSARDPQLGTEAFF
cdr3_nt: TGCAGTGCTAGAGATCCACAGTTGGGCACTGAAGCTTTCTTT

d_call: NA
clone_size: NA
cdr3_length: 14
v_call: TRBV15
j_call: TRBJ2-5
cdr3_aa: CATSWAAGQETQYF
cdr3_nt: TGTGCCACCAGCTGGGCCGCCGGACAAGAGACCCAGTACTTC

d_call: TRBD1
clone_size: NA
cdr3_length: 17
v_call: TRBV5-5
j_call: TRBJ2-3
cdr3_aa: CASSQRQGIYSTDTQYF
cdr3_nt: TGTGCCAGCAGCCAGAGACAGGGGATCTATAGCACAGATACGCAGTATTTT

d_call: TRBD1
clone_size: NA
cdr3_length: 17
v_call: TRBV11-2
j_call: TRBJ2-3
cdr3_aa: CASSLGVAGQGTDTQYF
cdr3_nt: TGTGCCAGCAGCTTAGGGGTGGCGGGACAGGGCACAGATACGCAGTATTTT

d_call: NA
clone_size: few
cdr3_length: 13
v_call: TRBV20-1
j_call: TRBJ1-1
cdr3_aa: CSARGWAPTEAFF
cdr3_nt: TGCAGTGCTAGAGGCTGGGCCCCCACTGAAGCTTTCTTT

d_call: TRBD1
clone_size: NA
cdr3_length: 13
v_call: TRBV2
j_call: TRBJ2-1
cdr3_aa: CASSTETGNEQFF
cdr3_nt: TGTGCCAGCAGTACCGAGACAGGGAATGAGCAGTTCTTC

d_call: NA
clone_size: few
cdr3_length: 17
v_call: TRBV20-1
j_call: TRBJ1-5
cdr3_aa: CSARNGGGGAGNQPQHF
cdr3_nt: TGCAGTGCTAGAAACGGCGGGGGGGGCGCAGGCAATCAGCCCCAGCATTTT

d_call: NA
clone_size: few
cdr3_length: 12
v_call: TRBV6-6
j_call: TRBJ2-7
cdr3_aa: CASSRGTGEQYF
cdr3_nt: TGTGCCAGCAGCCGCGGGACTGGGGAGCAGTACTTC

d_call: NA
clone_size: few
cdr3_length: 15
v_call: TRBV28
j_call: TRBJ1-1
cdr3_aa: CASRLLWLGNTEAFF
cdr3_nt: TGTGCCAGCAGGCTATTATGGCTCGGAAACACTGAAGCTTTCTTT

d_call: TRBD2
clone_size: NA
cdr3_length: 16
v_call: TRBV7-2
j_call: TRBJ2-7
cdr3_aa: CASSPRGREGVYEQYF
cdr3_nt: TGTGCCAGCAGCCCTAGGGGCCGGGAGGGGGTCTACGAGCAGTACTTC

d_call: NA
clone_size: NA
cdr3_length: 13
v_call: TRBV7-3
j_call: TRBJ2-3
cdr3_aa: CASSSTLGGTQYF
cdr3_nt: TGTGCCAGCAGCTCCACACTAGGGGGTACGCAGTATTTT

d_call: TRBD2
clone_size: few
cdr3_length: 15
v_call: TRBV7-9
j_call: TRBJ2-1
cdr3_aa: CASSLVSGGPPGQFF
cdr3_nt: TGTGCCAGCAGCTTAGTTAGCGGGGGCCCCCCTGGGCAGTTCTTC

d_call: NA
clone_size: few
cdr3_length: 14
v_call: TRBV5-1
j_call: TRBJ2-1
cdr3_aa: CASSPAPHLDEQFF
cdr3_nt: TGCGCCAGCAGCCCCGCCCCCCACTTAGATGAGCAGTTCTTC

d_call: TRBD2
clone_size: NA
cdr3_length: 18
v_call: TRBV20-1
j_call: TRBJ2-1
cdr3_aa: CSARPPRTSGGRYNEQFF
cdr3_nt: TGCAGTGCTAGACCCCCCCGGACTAGCGGGGGCCGGTACAATGAGCAGTTCTTC

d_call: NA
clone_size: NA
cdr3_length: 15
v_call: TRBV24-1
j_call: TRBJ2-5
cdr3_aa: CATSDFGGRQETQYF
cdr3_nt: TGTGCCACCAGTGATTTTGGAGGGAGGCAAGAGACCCAGTACTTC

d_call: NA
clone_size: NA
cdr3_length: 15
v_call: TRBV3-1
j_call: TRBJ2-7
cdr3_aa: CASSRRGGVVHEQYF
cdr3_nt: TGTGCCAGCAGCCGAAGGGGCGGGGTTGTCCACGAGCAGTACTTC

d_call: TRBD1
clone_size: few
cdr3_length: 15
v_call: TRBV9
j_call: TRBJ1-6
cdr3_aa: CASSPDRGRDSPLHF
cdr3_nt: TGTGCCAGCAGCCCGGACAGGGGACGGGATTCACCCCTCCACTTT

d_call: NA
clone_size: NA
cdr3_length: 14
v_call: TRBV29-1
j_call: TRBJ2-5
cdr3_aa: CSVEPSGGQETQYF
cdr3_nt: TGCAGCGTTGAACCCTCCGGTGGGCAAGAGACCCAGTACTTC

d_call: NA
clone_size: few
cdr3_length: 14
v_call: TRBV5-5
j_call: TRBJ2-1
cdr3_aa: CASSSEGAGSEQFF
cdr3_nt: TGTGCCAGCAGCTCTGAGGGGGCGGGGTCTGAGCAGTTCTTC

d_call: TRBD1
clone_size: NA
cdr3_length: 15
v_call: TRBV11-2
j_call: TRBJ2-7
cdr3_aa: CASSLVGRGQYEQYF
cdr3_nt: TGTGCCAGCAGCTTAGTTGGCAGGGGACAGTACGAGCAGTACTTC

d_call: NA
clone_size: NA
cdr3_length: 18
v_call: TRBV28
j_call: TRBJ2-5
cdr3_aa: CASSLGLFLGGRQETQYF
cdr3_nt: TGTGCCAGCAGTTTAGGTTTATTTTTGGGGGGGCGCCAAGAGACCCAGTACTTC

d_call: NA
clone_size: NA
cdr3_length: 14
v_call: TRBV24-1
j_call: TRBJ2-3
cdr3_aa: CATSDFGGTDTQYF
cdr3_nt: TGTGCCACCAGTGATTTCGGCGGCACAGATACGCAGTATTTT

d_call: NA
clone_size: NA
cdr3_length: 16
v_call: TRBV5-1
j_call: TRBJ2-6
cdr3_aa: CATSVSGSAGANVLTF
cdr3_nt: TGCGCCACCAGCGTTTCAGGCTCTGCTGGGGCCAACGTCCTGACTTTC

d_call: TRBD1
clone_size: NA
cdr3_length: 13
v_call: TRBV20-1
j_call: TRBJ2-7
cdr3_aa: CSARQGASYEQYF
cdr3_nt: TGCAGTGCTAGACAGGGGGCTTCCTACGAGCAGTACTTC

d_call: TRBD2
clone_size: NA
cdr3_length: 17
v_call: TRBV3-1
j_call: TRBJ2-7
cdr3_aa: CASSQGLAGGGSYEQYF
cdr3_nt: TGTGCCAGCAGCCAAGGACTAGCGGGAGGGGGCTCCTACGAGCAGTACTTC

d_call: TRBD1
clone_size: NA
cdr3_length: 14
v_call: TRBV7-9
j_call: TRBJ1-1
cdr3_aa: CASSWGQPNTEAFF
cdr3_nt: TGTGCCAGCAGCTGGGGACAGCCGAACACTGAAGCTTTCTTT

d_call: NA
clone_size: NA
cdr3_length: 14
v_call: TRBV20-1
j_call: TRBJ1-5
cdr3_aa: CSARDTEFNQPQHF
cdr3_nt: TGCAGTGCTAGGGATACGGAGTTTAATCAGCCCCAGCATTTT

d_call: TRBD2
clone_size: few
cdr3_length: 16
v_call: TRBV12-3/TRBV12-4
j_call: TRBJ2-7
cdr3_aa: CASSFYTGLAGHEQYF
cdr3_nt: TGTGCCAGCAGTTTTTATACGGGACTAGCCGGTCACGAGCAGTACTTC

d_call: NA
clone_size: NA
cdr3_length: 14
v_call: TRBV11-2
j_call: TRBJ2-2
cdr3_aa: CASSPSTVIGELFF
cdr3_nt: TGTGCCAGCAGCCCATCGACAGTTATCGGGGAGCTGTTTTTT

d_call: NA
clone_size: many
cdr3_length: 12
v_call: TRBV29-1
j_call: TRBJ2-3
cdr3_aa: CSVQGPTDTQYF
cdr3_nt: TGCAGCGTGCAGGGGCCCACAGATACGCAGTATTTT

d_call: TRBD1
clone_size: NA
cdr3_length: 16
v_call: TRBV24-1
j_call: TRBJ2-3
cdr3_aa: CATSETGTGRSDTQYF
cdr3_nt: TGTGCCACCAGTGAGACCGGGACAGGGAGATCAGATACGCAGTATTTT

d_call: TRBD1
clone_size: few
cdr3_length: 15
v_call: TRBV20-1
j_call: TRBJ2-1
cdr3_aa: CSARGGIQGANEQFF
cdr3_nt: TGCAGTGCTAGAGGGGGAATACAGGGGGCGAATGAGCAGTTCTTC